A selection of T cell receptor beta chains follows, all from one sample in a study of cytotoxic CD8 clonotypes in ibrutinib-treated CLL. Assay used: immunoSEQ multiplex PCR; TCRdb lists only in-frame clones, some missing. The data contain more than 200,000 clones, around 75% of them singletons. Sequencing was performed on PBMCs, taken after 12 months of ibrutinib treatment. These receptors were taken from a human donor with chronic lymphocytic leukemia. Each CDR3 is given with its conserved first and last residue. D genes are given only for firm matches. Not every row has a clone size; where given, it reads once, few, many or a size class.

length	V	D	J	size	DNA	CDR3
15	TRBV9	-	TRBJ2-7	-	TGTGCCAGCAGCGTAGGAGGGGCAGCCTCCTACGAGCAGTACTTC	CASSVGGAASYEQYF
16	TRBV5-6	TRBD2	TRBJ2-2	-	TGTGCCAGCAGCTTGGTAGCGGGAGGGCCCACCGGGGAGCTGTTTTTT	CASSLVAGGPTGELFF
15	TRBV19	TRBD1	TRBJ1-2	-	TGTGCCAGTAGTATTTGGCAGGGGGCACGGTATGGCTACACCTTC	CASSIWQGARYGYTF
15	TRBV9	TRBD1	TRBJ1-2	-	TGTGCCAGCAGTGTGAGGGACAGGGATAACTATGGCTACACCTTC	CASSVRDRDNYGYTF
15	TRBV6-5	-	TRBJ2-7	-	TGTGCCAGCAGTAACCGACACAGGGCGTCGGGCGAGCAGTACTTC	CASSNRHRASGEQYF
14	TRBV7-8	-	TRBJ1-2	-	TGTGCCAGCAGCTTACCGGGGAAGAACTATGGCTACACCTTC	CASSLPGKNYGYTF
15	TRBV4-3	-	TRBJ2-3	-	TGCGCCAGCAGCCAAGAAAGGCTGGGCACAGATACGCAGTATTTT	CASSQERLGTDTQYF
14	TRBV30	-	TRBJ1-1	-	TGTGCCTGGAGTGTACAAGTCAAGAACACTGAAGCTTTCTTT	CAWSVQVKNTEAFF
11	TRBV13	-	TRBJ1-2	-	TGTGCCAGCAGGTGGAGAGGGGGCTACACCTTC	CASRWRGGYTF
13	TRBV6-6	-	TRBJ1-2	once	TGTGCCACCACGGGACGGGGATACTATGGCTACACCTTC	CATTGRGYYGYTF
14	TRBV30	TRBD2	TRBJ2-5	once	TGTGCCTGGAGGGCAGCGGGGAGTCAAGAGACCCAGTACTTC	CAWRAAGSQETQYF
14	TRBV19	TRBD1	TRBJ1-5	few	TGTGCCAGTAGCCCTGGAAGGGGGCATCAGCCCCAGCATTTT	CASSPGRGHQPQHF
14	TRBV18	TRBD1	TRBJ1-5	few	TGTGCCAGCTCACTTACAGGGGGCAATCAGCCCCAGCATTTT	CASSLTGGNQPQHF
16	TRBV27	-	TRBJ1-5	few	TGTGCCAGCAGTTTAAAGGGGCCTTATAGCAATCAGCCCCAGCATTTT	CASSLKGPYSNQPQHF
14	TRBV29-1	TRBD1	TRBJ1-1	-	TGCAGCGCCGGACAGGGAATCATGAACACTGAAGCTTTCTTT	CSAGQGIMNTEAFF
13	TRBV7-2	-	TRBJ1-3	few	TGTGCCAGCAGCTTAGTACCCGGAAACACCATATATTTT	CASSLVPGNTIYF
14	TRBV9	-	TRBJ2-5	-	TGTGCCAGCAGCGTAGGATCCGTTCAAGGAACCCAGTACTTC	CASSVGSVQGTQYF
15	TRBV4-3	-	TRBJ2-6	once	TGCGCCAGCAGCCAAGATTACCCGGGGGCCAACGTCCTGACTTTC	CASSQDYPGANVLTF
16	TRBV5-1	-	TRBJ2-3	-	TGCGCCAGCAGCCGAGGAGGGGCAGGGGGCACAGATACGCAGTATTTT	CASSRGGAGGTDTQYF
15	TRBV27	-	TRBJ2-5	-	TGTGCCACCCAAGGGACCCCTGGGCGGCGGGAGACCCAGTACTTC	CATQGTPGRRETQYF
13	TRBV19	-	TRBJ2-3	once	TGTGCCAGTAGACCCAGTGGCATACATACGCAGTATTTT	CASRPSGIHTQYF
15	TRBV29-1	TRBD2	TRBJ2-3	-	TGCAGCGTTGGGGCTAGCGGCTCTAGCACAGATACGCAGTATTTT	CSVGASGSSTDTQYF
17	TRBV19	-	TRBJ2-1	-	TGTGCCAGTAGTATCAACAGGGACGAGAGCTCCTACAATGAGCAGTTCTTC	CASSINRDESSYNEQFF
14	TRBV9	TRBD1	TRBJ2-3	-	TGTGCCAGCAGCGTAGGTGTAGGGGGCTTTACGCAGTATTTT	CASSVGVGGFTQYF
18	TRBV27	TRBD2	TRBJ2-3	-	TGTGCCAGCAGTTTATCTGCGGCTTCGGGGGGGAGCACAGATACGCAGTATTTT	CASSLSAASGGSTDTQYF
13	TRBV7-3	-	TRBJ2-3	-	TGTGCCAGCAGCTCAGGGGGGATTGATACGCAGTATTTT	CASSSGGIDTQYF
14	TRBV7-8	-	TRBJ2-3	once	TGTGCCAGCAGCCTGTCCTCAGGGAAAGATACGCAGTATTTT	CASSLSSGKDTQYF
13	TRBV28	-	TRBJ1-4	-	TGTGCCAGCTCAGGGTCGCTTGAGGAAAAACTGTTTTTT	CASSGSLEEKLFF
14	TRBV6-1	-	TRBJ1-5	-	TGTGCCAGCGGACGGGGGACTCGGTATCAGCCCCAGCATTTT	CASGRGTRYQPQHF
13	TRBV5-1	TRBD1	TRBJ1-2	many	TGCGCCAGCAGCCTGGACAGGGTCCATGGCTACACCTTC	CASSLDRVHGYTF
16	TRBV27	-	TRBJ1-5	once	TGTGCCAGCAGTTCTCTGGGGGAACGCGGGGGCCAGCCCCAGCATTTT	CASSSLGERGGQPQHF
14	TRBV6-5	TRBD1	TRBJ1-1	-	TGTGCCAGCAGTCGGGACAGGTTGAACACTGAAGCTTTCTTT	CASSRDRLNTEAFF
14	TRBV2	-	TRBJ1-4	-	TGTGCCAGCAACTCCAGGGCAACTAATGAAAAACTGTTTTTT	CASNSRATNEKLFF
14	TRBV7-9	TRBD1	TRBJ1-1	-	TGTGCCAGCAGCGGGGACAGAATGAACACTGAAGCTTTCTTT	CASSGDRMNTEAFF
15	TRBV18	-	TRBJ1-1	-	TGTGCCAGCTCACCACCGAGGGAGCGGAACACTGAAGCTTTCTTT	CASSPPRERNTEAFF
17	TRBV7-9	-	TRBJ1-4	-	TGTGCCAGCAGCTCCACAATGGACACCTCAACTAATGAAAAACTGTTTTTT	CASSSTMDTSTNEKLFF